The rows below give T cell receptor beta chains drawn from one sample of a study of tumor and adjacent non-tumor tissue in lung cancer. TCRdb re-called the multiplex PCR reads with MiXCR, one entry per CDR3 protein. The profile covers about 110,000 distinct CDR3 sequences, with approximately 84% appearing a single time and 22% taken by the ten largest. The sequencing sample was made of lung tumor tissue. The receptor source for this set is a man aged 65-85 years with non-small cell lung cancer. Both conserved end residues are part of each CDR3. D genes are given only for firm matches. Clone size appears in some rows only: once, few, many, or a class for an expanded clone.

D,J,V,size,CDR3,DNA
-,TRBJ2-7,TRBV7-8,-,CASSPIGGAHTHEQYF,TGTGCAAGCAGCCCGATAGGGGGAGCCCACACCCACGAGCAGTACTTC
-,TRBJ2-1,TRBV11-3,-,CASSSDPTGGVGEQFF,TGTGCCAGCAGCTCAGATCCCACGGGGGGCGTGGGTGAGCAGTTCTTC
-,TRBJ2-3,TRBV5-1,-,CTSSPFYSGDSDTQYF,TGCACCAGCAGCCCCTTTTATTCGGGGGACTCGGATACGCAGTATTTT
-,TRBJ1-4,TRBV11-2,-,CASSFRRGTDEKLFF,TGTGCCAGTAGCTTTAGAAGGGGCACTGATGAAAAACTGTTTTTT
TRBD1,TRBJ1-2,TRBV6-5,-,CARSYSPGGHYGYTF,TGTGCCCGCAGTTATTCACCAGGGGGTCACTATGGCTACACCTTC
-,TRBJ1-6,TRBV11-2,-,CASSARTDVNSRLHF,TGTGCCAGTAGCGCAAGGACGGATGTGAATTCACGCCTCCACTTT
-,TRBJ2-7,TRBV2,-,CASSEGDRREQYF,TGTGCCAGCAGTGAAGGGGACCGCCGGGAGCAGTACTTC
-,TRBJ2-1,TRBV2,few,CASSGTRNEPFF,TGTGCCAGCAGTGGGACGCGGAATGAGCCGTTCTTC
-,TRBJ2-2,TRBV20-1,-,CSVRGGSAGVGTGELFF,TGCAGTGTTAGGGGTGGGAGTGCAGGAGTGGGCACCGGGGAGCTGTTTTTT
-,TRBJ2-7,TRBV11-2,-,CYSSNQGGEQYF,TGTTACAGCAGCAACCAGGGGGGCGAGCAGTACTTC
TRBD1,TRBJ2-1,TRBV7-3,-,CASSFGTENEQFF,TGTGCCAGCAGCTTTGGGACAGAAAATGAGCAGTTCTTC
TRBD2,TRBJ2-5,TRBV4-2,-,CASSRLTVGGLEETQYF,TGCGCCAGCAGCCGCCTAACAGTGGGGGGGTTGGAAGAGACCCAGTACTTC
TRBD1,TRBJ1-2,TRBV4-2,-,CASSPCRDSIIRGYGYTF,TGTGCCAGCAGCCCATGCCGGGACAGCATTATTCGGGGGTATGGCTACACCTTC
-,TRBJ2-1,TRBV10-3,-,CTTSESDPLSSYNEQFF,TGTACCACCAGTGAGTCCGACCCGTTGAGCTCCTACAATGAGCAGTTCTTC
-,TRBJ2-3,TRBV11-2,-,CASSLDSQSWEQYF,TGTGCCAGCAGCCTGGACAGTCAGTCCTGGGAGCAGTATTTT
-,TRBJ1-3,TRBV7-9,-,CASSLMRVFSGNTIYF,TGTGCCAGCAGCTTAATGAGGGTATTTTCTGGAAACACCATATATTTT
TRBD2,TRBJ2-1,TRBV11-2,-,CASSFWLAGGLSYNEQFF,TGTGCCAGCAGCTTCTGGCTAGCGGGAGGCCTCTCCTACAATGAGCAGTTCTTC
TRBD2,TRBJ2-7,TRBV6-5,-,CASSPTSTSVSGPYEQYF,TGTGCCAGCAGCCCCACTTCGACTAGCGTGAGCGGTCCCTACGAGCAATACTTC
TRBD1,TRBJ2-1,TRBV29-1,-,CSITHWRGGYNKQFF,TGCAGCATTACCCACTGGAGAGGGGGCTACAATAAGCAGTTCTTC
TRBD2,TRBJ2-1,TRBV6-5,medium-sized,CASSGGLAGGEQFF,TGTGCCAGCAGTGGGGGACTAGCGGGCGGCGAGCAGTTCTTC
TRBD1,TRBJ1-6,TRBV6-1,-,CAICGQANSPLHF,TGTGCCATCTGTGGACAGGCGAATTCACCCCTCCACTTT
-,TRBJ1-6,TRBV12-3/TRBV12-4,-,CARTSGTWDYNSPLHF,TGTGCCAGAACCTCCGGGACATGGGACTATAATTCACCCCTCCACTTT
-,TRBJ2-3,TRBV5-4,-,CTSSLRVLSTDTQYF,TGTACCAGCAGCTTGAGAGTCCTCAGCACAGATACGCAGTATTTT
TRBD1,TRBJ1-1,TRBV6-5,-,CTSNQTGGRREAFF,TGTACCAGCAACCAGACAGGGGGCCGTCGTGAAGCTTTCTTT
TRBD1,TRBJ2-2,TRBV11-2,-,CASSSVGTGVAGELLF,TGTGCCAGCAGCTCAGTGGGCACAGGGGTTGCCGGGGAGTTGCTTTTT
-,TRBJ1-1,TRBV20-1,-,CNARELERVGTEAFF,TGCAATGCTAGAGAACTTGAAAGAGTAGGCACTGAAGCTTTCTTT
-,TRBJ2-2,TRBV11-2,-,CASNLDSQSWELLF,TGTGCCAGCAACCTGGACAGTCAGTCCTGGGAGCTGTTGTTT
TRBD2,TRBJ2-1,TRBV11-2,-,CASSLGLVDYNEQFF,TGTGCCAGCAGCCTCGGACTAGTCGATTACAATGAGCAGTTCTTC
-,TRBJ2-7,TRBV13,-,CPSSSTMGDEEYF,TGTCCCAGCAGCTCAACCATGGGGGACGAGGAGTACTTC
TRBD2,TRBJ2-3,TRBV11-3,-,CASSLGDLAGGRYTQYF,TGTGCCAGCAGCCTAGGGGATCTAGCGGGAGGGCGATATACGCAGTATTTT